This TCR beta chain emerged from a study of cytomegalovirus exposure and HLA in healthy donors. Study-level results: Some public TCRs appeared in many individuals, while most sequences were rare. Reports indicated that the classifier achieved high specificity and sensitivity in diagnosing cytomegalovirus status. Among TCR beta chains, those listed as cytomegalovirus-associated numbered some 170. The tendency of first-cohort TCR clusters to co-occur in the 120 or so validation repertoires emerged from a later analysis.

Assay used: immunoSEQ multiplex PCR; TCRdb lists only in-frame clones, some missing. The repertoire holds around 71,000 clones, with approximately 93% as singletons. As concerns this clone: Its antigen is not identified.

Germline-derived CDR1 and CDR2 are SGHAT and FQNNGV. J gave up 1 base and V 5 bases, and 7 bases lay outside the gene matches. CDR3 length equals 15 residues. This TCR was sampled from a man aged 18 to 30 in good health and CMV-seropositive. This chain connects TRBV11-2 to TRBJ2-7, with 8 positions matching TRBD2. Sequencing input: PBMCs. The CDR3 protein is CASSPSGLVSYEQYF. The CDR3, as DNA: TGTGCCAGCAGCCCCTCGGGACTAGTGTCCTACGAGCAGTACTTC.